This TCR beta chain emerged from a study of T cells in Graves' hyperthyroidism and ophthalmopathy (dated by TCRdb to about 2019). About the study as a whole: Peripheral blood samples were taken at the time of initial diagnosis, prior to any treatment. A discovery cohort of 95 to 100 patients, roughly 45 with Graves' ophthalmopathy and fewer than 65 with stable Graves' hyperthyroidism, was used to find distinguishing TCR V-J signatures. Prospective prediction of ophthalmopathy was tested in an independent validation cohort of 18 to 20 hyperthyroidism patients and 17 patients who later progressed to ophthalmopathy. The 95 to 100 discovery patients were randomly divided into training and test sets at a 7:3 ratio. The study also compared thyroid tissue and blood T-cell repertoires from several Graves' hyperthyroidism patients. Following sampling, methimazole starting at 30 mg daily was given to hyperthyroidism patients, and high-dose intravenous methylprednisolone was given to ophthalmopathy patients. According to the paper, TCR Vbeta CDR3 sequencing was carried out on roughly 130 peripheral blood samples, which came from 40 to 45 ophthalmopathy, approximately 72 hyperthyroidism and roughly 17 progressor patients.

This clonotype was picked up a small number of times. Its antigen remains unidentified. A much larger clone sits a single nucleotide away, making a read error possible. The CDR3 starts with the cysteine, ends with the phenylalanine, and has 14 residues. Only the CDR3 part of the read is kept: 42 bases, read in frame from the first base. Sequences MNHNS (CDR1) and SASEGT (CDR2) are obtained from the germline V gene. Unmatched junction bases come to 1, with V trimmed by 3 bases and J by 3 bases. Stable Graves' hyperthyroidism was defined as the absence of progression to ophthalmopathy over 18 months of follow-up. Hyperthyroidism patients were newly diagnosed, had a disease duration of under 2 months, and were aged 18 to 65 years. The study excluded patients with uncontrolled infections, other autoimmune diseases, pregnancy or lactation. Diagnoses relied on clinical symptoms, serum thyroxine and TRAb, thyroid ultrasound and orbital computed tomography. PBMCs were separated from 7.5 to 10 ml of fresh peripheral blood using Ficoll-Paque density gradient centrifugation. Trizol reagent was used to extract total RNA, and RNA quality was then checked on an Agilent 2100 Bioanalyzer.

The TCR beta CDR3 regions were amplified from the RNA transcripts. The TCR CDR3 was subjected to a first round of RT-PCR using the HTBI primer set and the Qiagen OneStep RT-PCR kit. A second multiplex PCR round built the libraries, followed by size selection and purification. Libraries were sequenced paired-end with 100 bp reads on an Illumina HiSeq2000. The study's processing was this. SOAPnuke was used to process the raw data, with reads discarded if the reads contained adapters or uncalled bases, had a mean Phred below 15, or lacked an exact constant-primer or identifier match. COPE v1.2.5 was used to merge high-quality paired reads, and clonotypes were defined as unique nucleotide sequences. MiTCR v1.1 was used to align the clonotypes against IMGT TRBV, TRBD and TRBJ reference segments. Analysis was restricted to V-J combinations with a frequency above 0.0001, which covered 99% to 99.2% of repertoires. The TCS score was defined as F50 (clonal expansion) divided by E x V (chaos), with BLOSUM62-based TCRdist calculated between CDR3 peptides within each V-J. Welch's t-statistics and random forest reduced fewer than 550 V-J features to 10 to 15, which were used in a naive Bayes classifier (R e1071). The Morisita-Horn index was used to measure how similar the thyroid and blood repertoires were. The public reads were run again by TCRdb, first through fastp at Q25 and then through MiXCR, and only productive beta chains were kept. Duplicate CDR3 protein sequences are folded into a single record with the most common DNA and genes. TCRdb, not the authors, supplied the V and J calls. Across this sample there are about 840,000 distinct CDR3 sequences, with over 35% seen only once. Approximately 10% of the sample rests with the top ten.

The investigation overall reported the following: Most expanded thyroid clonotypes (frequency above 0.001) were also found in blood, which suggests that blood repertoires may mirror thyroid immune responses. During validation, the model predicted progression to ophthalmopathy a median of approximately 6 months ahead of onset, with just under 71% sensitivity and around 72% specificity. A 13 V-J signature model separated ophthalmopathy from stable hyperthyroidism, with approximately 87% sensitivity and roughly 84% specificity in cross-validation and 80%/75% in testing. No statistical method was used to set the sample size in advance, and investigators knew the group allocation.

Specimen: blood. The receptor's source is a man younger than 30 with Graves' hyperthyroidism. This chain joins TRBV6-1 to TRBJ1-1; TRBD1 fits 10 bases in the junction. Here the CDR3 is given as CASSDGTGDTEAFF. The sequence in DNA is TGTGCCAGCAGTGACGGGACAGGGGACACTGAAGCTTTCTTT.